One T cell receptor beta chain is described in this entry. The data were obtained in a study of blood T cell repertoires in COVID-19. At the level of the study: The United States, Italy and Spain provided the acute and convalescent COVID-19 samples. T cells, B-cell-depleted T cells, or PBMCs provided the cDNA or gDNA that served as material.

Source study methods: Reference gene primers were amplified, and this amplification served to estimate nucleated cell counts. Some clones are missing from TCRdb's copy, which holds only in-frame ones; the method was immunoSEQ multiplex PCR. V and J calls and clone size follow that table, whereas D and trimming were derived from the DNA. The profile shows around 700,000 clones, more than 80% of them singletons. This TCR was recovered from a woman under 30 with acute or convalescent COVID-19. The source material was peripheral blood.

Here the CDR3 reads CATSDLGGDDTGELFF. For the CDR3, the DNA is TGTGCCACCAGTGATTTGGGGGGGGACGACACCGGGGAGCTGTTTTTT. V is TRBV24-1 and J is TRBJ2-2, with TRBD2 matching over 7 bases. V shed 0 bases, J shed 3 bases, and the junction held 3 bases outside the gene matches. Germline CDR1 KGHDR, CDR2 SFDVKD. The CDR3 has 16 residues.